This record concerns one TCR beta chain sequence. The data are from a study of T cell changes during pregnancy in multiple sclerosis. Sequenced by immunoSEQ multiplex PCR; TCRdb stores in-frame clones only, minus some. The sample carries 40,000 to 55,000 clones, under 95% recorded once. This TCR was sampled from a female donor with multiple sclerosis, enrolled in a pregnancy study. Specimen: CD8+ T cells from peripheral blood mononuclear cells, collected in the second trimester of pregnancy.

The chain's CDR3 is CASSTSGQNYEQYF. The CDR3 bases are TGTGCCAGTAGTACGTCGGGACAGAACTACGAGCAGTACTTC. This chain uses TRBV19 with TRBJ2-7; 7 nucleotides match TRBD1. The CDR3 has 14 amino acids. Unmatched junction bases numbered 6, after V lost 4 bases and J lost 3 bases. Germline CDR1 LNHDA, CDR2 SQIVND (reference sequence).